These T cell receptor beta chains were read from a single sample in a study of blood T cell repertoires in COVID-19. TCRdb keeps only in-frame clones here, not all; method: immunoSEQ multiplex PCR. Here the sample spans over 250,000 clones, approximately 83% being singletons. Sequenced sample: peripheral blood. These receptors were collected from a human donor in a cohort sampled during active COVID-19. Each CDR3 is given with its conserved first and last residue. The order of the fields is D gene, V gene, J gene, CDR3 DNA, CDR3 protein. The D gene is left open where the match is weak.

d_gene: .; v_gene: TRBV7-3; j_gene: TRBJ2-3; CDR3nt: TGTGCCAGCAGCTTACGGAGGACCTCAGGAGATACGCAGTATTTT; CDR3aa: CASSLRRTSGDTQYF
d_gene: .; v_gene: TRBV19; j_gene: TRBJ1-6; CDR3nt: TGTGCCAGTAACGATGGACAGATACTTAATTCACCCCTCCACTTT; CDR3aa: CASNDGQILNSPLHF
d_gene: .; v_gene: TRBV6-5; j_gene: TRBJ2-7; CDR3nt: TGTGCCAGCAGTTCCAGGTCCTACGAGCAGTACTTC; CDR3aa: CASSSRSYEQYF
d_gene: .; v_gene: TRBV5-1; j_gene: TRBJ2-5; CDR3nt: TGCGCCAGCAACTCGGGAGGACAGCAAGAGACCCAGTACTTC; CDR3aa: CASNSGGQQETQYF
d_gene: TRBD1; v_gene: TRBV27; j_gene: TRBJ1-5; CDR3nt: TGTGCCAGCAGAGCCGGGACAGGGGCGTATGGAAGCAATCAGCCCCAGCATTTT; CDR3aa: CASRAGTGAYGSNQPQHF
d_gene: TRBD1; v_gene: TRBV6-5; j_gene: TRBJ2-7; CDR3nt: TGTGCCAGCAGTCCCCAGACAGGGGGATATTACGAGCAGTACTTC; CDR3aa: CASSPQTGGYYEQYF
d_gene: TRBD1; v_gene: TRBV19; j_gene: TRBJ2-7; CDR3nt: TGTGCCAGTAGTACTATGGGACAGCCAGCCTACGAGCAGTACTTC; CDR3aa: CASSTMGQPAYEQYF
d_gene: .; v_gene: TRBV3-1/TRBV3-2; j_gene: TRBJ1-3; CDR3nt: TGTGCCAGCAGCCATGGCCGTGGAAACACCATATATTTT; CDR3aa: CASSHGRGNTIYF
d_gene: .; v_gene: TRBV5-1; j_gene: TRBJ2-1; CDR3nt: TGCGCCAGCAGCTGGACAGTCCTAAACAACAATGAGCAGTTCTTC; CDR3aa: CASSWTVLNNNEQFF
d_gene: TRBD1; v_gene: TRBV5-1; j_gene: TRBJ1-1; CDR3nt: TGCGCCAGCAGCTCGGGGGGACAGGAGAACACTGAAGCTTTCTTT; CDR3aa: CASSSGGQENTEAFF